The T cell receptor beta chain under discussion was sequenced for a study of blood T cell repertoires in COVID-19 (TCRdb year 2020). For context, the study as a whole: Samples covering the acute and convalescent phases of COVID-19 were provided by collaborators in the United States, Italy and Spain. The prospective study material was composed of cDNA or gDNA derived from T cells, B-cell-depleted T cells, or PBMCs. The dataset comprised deeply sampled blood TCRbeta repertoires from subjects exposed to, actively infected with, or recovered from COVID-19. The repertoires were released in a freely available public database meant as a resource for research on the immune response to SARS-CoV-2. The samples were drawn from two sources: the first 160 participants of the ongoing ImmuneRACE study, and 1,200 or so subjects contributed by 6 global collaborators. The sample metadata nearly always contained a de-identified subject ID, COVID-19 status, age in years and sex. Where available, HLA class I and class II types were obtained from metadata supplied by the sample provider rather than from assay-based typing.

Here is what the overall study found, with its caveats: The amount of clinical and demographic metadata varied by source and participant and was provided uncurated.

The immunoSEQ Assay, a bias-controlled multiplex PCR, was used to amplify TCRbeta CDR3 regions from genomic DNA. Per the source publication's procedure: Within the assay, amplification of reference gene primers was used to estimate how many nucleated cells each sample contained. To quantify the absolute abundance of each unique TCRbeta CDR3 rearrangement, sequence reads were collapsed and filtered. For each sample, productive Simpson clonality was calculated as the square root of Simpson's diversity index across productive rearrangements. Imported from immuneACCESS, the table was reduced by TCRdb to in-frame sequences with V and J called. These copies leave out some clones; in studies compared against another copy, an unresolved V gene accounts for under half, and the cause of the remainder is not known. V, J and clone size were drawn from that table, and D and trimming were deduced from the DNA. The sample records 140,000 to 150,000 clones, 85% of which are singletons. The top ten clonotypes cover less than 7% of the sample.

Its CDR3 holds 17 amino acids, cysteine through phenylalanine. Solely the CDR3 DNA is kept, with 51 bases framed from the first base. Between the V and J ends, shortened by 5 bases and 2 bases respectively, the junction contains 19 bases. In the germline V gene, CDR1 corresponds to SGHVS and CDR2 to FQNEAQ. Concerning this clone: There is no known antigen for this receptor. Per-base qualities were not stored, and no clone one base away is much larger.

Participants in the prospective study were enrolled through a virtual design, were aged roughly 18 to 100 years, and lived in roughly 25 United States geographic areas. In the prospective study, cohorts were assigned on the basis of participant-reported clinical history obtained from a screening survey and a study questionnaire. ImmuneRACE Cohort 3 recovered participants were defined by two consecutive negative NP/OP PCR tests, healthcare professional clearance, or symptom resolution. In the prospective study, whole blood, serum and a nasopharyngeal or oropharyngeal swab were collected from each participant by mobile phlebotomists. Additional blood draws and questionnaires over an approximately two-month period could optionally be provided by prospective study participants. Before DNA extraction, blood samples from the prospective study were shipped at room temperature or frozen.

The sample comprised PBMCs or T cells enriched from blood (not recorded which). The chain is assembled from TRBV7-8 and TRBJ1-5, with TRBD1 tentatively as D gene (5 bases match). The sequence came from a woman aged 35 to 49 who had recovered from COVID-19. The bases read TGTGCCAGCAGCCCCAGGTCTGGGGCGCAGGGCAATCAGCCCCAGCATTTT. This translates into CASSPRSGAQGNQPQHF.